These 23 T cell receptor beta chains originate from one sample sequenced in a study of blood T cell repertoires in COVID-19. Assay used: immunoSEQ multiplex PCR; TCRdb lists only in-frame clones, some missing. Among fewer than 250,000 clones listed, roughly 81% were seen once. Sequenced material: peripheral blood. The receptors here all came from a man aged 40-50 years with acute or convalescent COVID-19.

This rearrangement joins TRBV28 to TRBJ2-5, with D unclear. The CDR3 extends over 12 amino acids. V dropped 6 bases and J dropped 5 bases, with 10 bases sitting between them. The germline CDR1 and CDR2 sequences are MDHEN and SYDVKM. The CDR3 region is CASSPERETQYF. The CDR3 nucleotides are TGTGCCAGCAGCCCTGAACGGGAGACCCAGTACTTC. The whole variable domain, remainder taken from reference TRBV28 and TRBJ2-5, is DVKVTQSSRYLVKRTGEKVFLECVQDMDHENMFWYRQDPGLGLRLIYFSYDVKMKEKGDIPEGYSVSREKKERFSLILESASTNQTSMYLCASSPERETQYFGPGTRLLVL.

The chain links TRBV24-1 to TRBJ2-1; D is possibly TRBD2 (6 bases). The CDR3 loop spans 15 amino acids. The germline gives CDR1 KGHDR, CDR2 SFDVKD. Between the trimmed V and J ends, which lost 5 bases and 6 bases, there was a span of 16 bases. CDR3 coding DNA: TGTGCCACCAGTGCAGCGGGCGGGGCCGGCAATGAGCAGTTCTTC. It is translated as CATSAAGGAGNEQFF.

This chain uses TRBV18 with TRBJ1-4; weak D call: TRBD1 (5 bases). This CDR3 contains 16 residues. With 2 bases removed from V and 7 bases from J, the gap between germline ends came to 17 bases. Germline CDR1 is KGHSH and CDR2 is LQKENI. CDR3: CASSPWRQGGVEKLFF. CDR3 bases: TGTGCCAGCTCACCATGGAGGCAGGGCGGGGTTGAAAAACTGTTTTTT.

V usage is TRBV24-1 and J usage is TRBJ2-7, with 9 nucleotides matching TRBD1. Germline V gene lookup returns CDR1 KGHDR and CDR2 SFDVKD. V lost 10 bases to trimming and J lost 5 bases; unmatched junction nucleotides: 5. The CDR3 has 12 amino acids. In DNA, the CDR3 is TGTGCCACGGGACAGGGAGGTAACGAGCAGTACTTC. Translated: CATGQGGNEQYF.

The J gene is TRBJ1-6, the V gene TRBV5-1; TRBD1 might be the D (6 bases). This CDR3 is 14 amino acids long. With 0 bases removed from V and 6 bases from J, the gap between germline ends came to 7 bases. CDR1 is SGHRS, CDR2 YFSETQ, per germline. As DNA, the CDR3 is TGCGCCAGCAGCTTGGGGACAGTTAATTCACCCCTCCACTTT. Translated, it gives CASSLGTVNSPLHF.

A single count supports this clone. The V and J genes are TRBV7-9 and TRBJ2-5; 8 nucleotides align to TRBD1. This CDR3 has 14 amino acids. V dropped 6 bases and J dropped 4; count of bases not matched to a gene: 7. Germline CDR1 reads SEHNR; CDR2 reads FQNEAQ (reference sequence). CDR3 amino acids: CASSIGQGGETQYF. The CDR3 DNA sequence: TGTGCCAGCAGTATAGGACAGGGAGGAGAGACCCAGTACTTC.

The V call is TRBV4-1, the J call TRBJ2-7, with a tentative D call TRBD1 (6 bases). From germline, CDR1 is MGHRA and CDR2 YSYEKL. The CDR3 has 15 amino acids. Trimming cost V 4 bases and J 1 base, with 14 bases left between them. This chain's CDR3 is CASSPQAGASYEQYF. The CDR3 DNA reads TGCGCCAGCAGCCCGCAGGCAGGGGCATCCTACGAGCAGTACTTC.

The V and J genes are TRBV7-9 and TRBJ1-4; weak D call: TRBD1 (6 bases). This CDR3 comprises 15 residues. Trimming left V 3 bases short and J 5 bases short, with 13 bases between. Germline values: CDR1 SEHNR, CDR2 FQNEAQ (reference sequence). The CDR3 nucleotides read TGTGCCAGCAGCTTTACAGGGCGGGGGAATGAAAAACTGTTTTTT. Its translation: CASSFTGRGNEKLFF. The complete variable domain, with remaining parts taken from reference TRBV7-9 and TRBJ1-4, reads DTGVSQNPRHKITKRGQNVTFRCDPISEHNRLYWYRQTLGQGPEFLTYFQNEAQLEKSRLLSDRFSAERPKGSFSTLEIQRTEQGDSAMYLCASSFTGRGNEKLFFGSGTQLSVL.

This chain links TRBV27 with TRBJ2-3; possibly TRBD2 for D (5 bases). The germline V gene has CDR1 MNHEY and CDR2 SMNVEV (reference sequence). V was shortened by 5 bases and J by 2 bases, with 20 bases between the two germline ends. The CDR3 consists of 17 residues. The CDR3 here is CASSPRVVARATDTQYF. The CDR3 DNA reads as TGTGCCAGCAGTCCCCGGGTAGTAGCGCGGGCCACAGATACGCAGTATTTT.

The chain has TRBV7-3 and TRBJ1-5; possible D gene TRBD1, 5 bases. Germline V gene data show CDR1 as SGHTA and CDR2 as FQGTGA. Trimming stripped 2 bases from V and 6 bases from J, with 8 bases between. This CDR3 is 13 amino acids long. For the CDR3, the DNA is TGTGCCAGCAGCTTAGACGGGGGTCAGCCCCAGCATTTT. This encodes CASSLDGGQPQHF.

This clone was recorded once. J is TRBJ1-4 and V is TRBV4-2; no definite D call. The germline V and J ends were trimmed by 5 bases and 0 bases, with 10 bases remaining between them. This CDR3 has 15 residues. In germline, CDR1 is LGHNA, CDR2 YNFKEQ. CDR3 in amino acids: CASSTQTPTNEKLFF. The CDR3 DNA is TGTGCCAGCAGCACCCAGACACCAACTAATGAAAAACTGTTTTTT.

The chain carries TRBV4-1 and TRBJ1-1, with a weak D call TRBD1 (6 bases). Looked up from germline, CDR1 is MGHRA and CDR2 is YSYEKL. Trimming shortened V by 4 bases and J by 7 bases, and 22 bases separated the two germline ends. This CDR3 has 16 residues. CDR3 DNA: TGCGCCAGCAGCCCCAACCAGGGCAGGGGACGTGGTGAAGCTTTCTTT. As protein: CASSPNQGRGRGEAFF.

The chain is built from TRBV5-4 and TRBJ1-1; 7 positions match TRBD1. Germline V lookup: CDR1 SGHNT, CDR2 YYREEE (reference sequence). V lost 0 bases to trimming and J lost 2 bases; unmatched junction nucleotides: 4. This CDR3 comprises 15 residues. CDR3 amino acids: CASSLETGINTEAFF. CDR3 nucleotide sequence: TGTGCCAGCAGCTTGGAGACAGGGATCAACACTGAAGCTTTCTTT.

The CDR3 loop reads CASRLQGAVYEQYF. In DNA, the CDR3 is TGTGCCAGCAGATTGCAGGGGGCGGTTTACGAGCAGTACTTC. The gene calls are TRBV2 and TRBJ2-7; 8 positions match TRBD1. Germline trimming cut 6 bases from V and 4 bases from J; bases unmatched to any gene: 8. This CDR3 spans 14 amino acids. CDR1 and CDR2 (germline): SNHLY, FYNNEI.

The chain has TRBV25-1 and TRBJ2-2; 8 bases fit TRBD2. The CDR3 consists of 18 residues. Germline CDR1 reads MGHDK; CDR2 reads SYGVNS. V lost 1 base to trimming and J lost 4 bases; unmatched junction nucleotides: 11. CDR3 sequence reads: CASSESPRGGIPTGELFF. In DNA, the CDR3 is TGTGCCAGCAGTGAATCCCCCCGGGGGGGAATTCCCACCGGGGAGCTGTTTTTT.

The CDR3 DNA follows: TGTGCCAGCAGCGTGGAAGCGGGGTACTACAATGAGCAGTTCTTC. It translates to CASSVEAGYYNEQFF. The rearrangement links TRBV9 to TRBJ2-1, with 7 bases aligning to TRBD2. Germline-derived CDR1 and CDR2 are SGDLS and YYNGEE. This CDR3 has 15 residues. Trimming cost V 2 bases and J 3 bases; bases outside gene matches: 5.

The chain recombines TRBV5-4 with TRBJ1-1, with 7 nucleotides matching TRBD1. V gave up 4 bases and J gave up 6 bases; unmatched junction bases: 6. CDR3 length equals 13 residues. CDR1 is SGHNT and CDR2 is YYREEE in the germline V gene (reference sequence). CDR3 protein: CASSRRQGAEAFF. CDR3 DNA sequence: TGTGCCAGCAGCCGTCGACAGGGAGCTGAAGCTTTCTTT.

In DNA, the CDR3 is TGTGCCAGCAGCCCCACCGCCGCGGGGTTCCACGAGCAGTACTTC. It encodes CASSPTAAGFHEQYF. V is TRBV5-4 and J is TRBJ2-7; a possible D gene is TRBD2 (6 bases). Germline loops: CDR1 SGHNT, CDR2 YYREEE (reference sequence). V lost 4 bases and J lost 5, with 19 bases in between. CDR3 length equals 15 residues.

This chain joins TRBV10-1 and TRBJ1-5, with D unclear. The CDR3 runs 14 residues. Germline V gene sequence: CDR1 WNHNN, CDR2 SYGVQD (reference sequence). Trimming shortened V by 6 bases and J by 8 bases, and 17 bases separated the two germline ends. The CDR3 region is CASRALVRRKPQHF. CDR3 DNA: TGCGCCAGCAGGGCGCTTGTAAGGAGGAAGCCCCAGCATTTT.

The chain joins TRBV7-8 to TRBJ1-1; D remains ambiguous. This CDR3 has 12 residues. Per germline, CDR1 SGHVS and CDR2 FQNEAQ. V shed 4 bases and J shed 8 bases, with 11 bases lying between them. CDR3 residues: CASSSSGREAFF. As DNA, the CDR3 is TGTGCCAGCAGCTCTTCGGGAAGGGAAGCTTTCTTT. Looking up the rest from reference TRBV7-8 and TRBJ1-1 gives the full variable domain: GAGVSQSPRYKVAKRGQDVALRCDPISGHVSLFWYQQALGQGPEFLTYFQNEAQLDKSGLPSDRFFAERPEGSVSTLKIQRTQQEDSAVYLCASSSSGREAFFGQGTRLTVV.

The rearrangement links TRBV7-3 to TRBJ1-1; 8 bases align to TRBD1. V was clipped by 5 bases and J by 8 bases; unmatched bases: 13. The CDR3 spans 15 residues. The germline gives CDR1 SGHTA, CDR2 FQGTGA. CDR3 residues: CASSRAGGSRYEAFF. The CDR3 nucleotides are TGTGCCAGCAGCCGGGCAGGGGGCTCGAGGTACGAAGCTTTCTTT.

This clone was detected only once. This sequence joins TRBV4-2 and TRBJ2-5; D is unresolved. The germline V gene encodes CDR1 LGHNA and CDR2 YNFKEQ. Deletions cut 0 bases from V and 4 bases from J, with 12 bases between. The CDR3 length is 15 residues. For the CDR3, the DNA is TGTGCCAGCAGCCAAGAACCGTCCGCGCGAGAGACCCAGTACTTC. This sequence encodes CASSQEPSARETQYF.

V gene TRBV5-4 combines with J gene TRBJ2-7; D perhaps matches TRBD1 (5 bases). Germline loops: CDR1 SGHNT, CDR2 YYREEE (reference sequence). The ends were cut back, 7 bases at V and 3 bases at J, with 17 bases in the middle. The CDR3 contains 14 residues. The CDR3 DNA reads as TGTGCCAGCTCCCCGGTCGGGCAGGGCTACGAGCAGTACTTC. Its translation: CASSPVGQGYEQYF.